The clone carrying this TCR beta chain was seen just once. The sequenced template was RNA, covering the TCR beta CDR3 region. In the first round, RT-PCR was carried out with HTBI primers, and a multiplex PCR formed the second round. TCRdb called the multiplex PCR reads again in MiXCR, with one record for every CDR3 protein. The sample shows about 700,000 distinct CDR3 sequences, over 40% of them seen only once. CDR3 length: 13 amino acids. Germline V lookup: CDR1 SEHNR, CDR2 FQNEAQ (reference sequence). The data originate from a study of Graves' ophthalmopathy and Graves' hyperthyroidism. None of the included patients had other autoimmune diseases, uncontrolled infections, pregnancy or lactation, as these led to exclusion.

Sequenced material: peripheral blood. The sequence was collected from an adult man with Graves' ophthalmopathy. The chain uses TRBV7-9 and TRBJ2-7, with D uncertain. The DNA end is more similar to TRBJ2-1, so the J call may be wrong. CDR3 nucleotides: TGTGCCAGCAGCGGAAGTCGTGGGAATGAGCAGTTCTTC. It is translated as CASSGSRGNEQFF.